Sequencing of this T cell receptor beta chain was carried out in a study of blood T cell repertoires in COVID-19. As for the study in general: COVID-19 samples from acute and convalescent phases originated in the United States, Italy and Spain. The cDNA or gDNA used as material had been derived from T cells, B-cell-depleted T cells, or PBMCs.

This CDR3 spans 18 amino acids. Germline assignment: CDR1 SGDLS and CDR2 YYNGEE. Trimming at V came to 2 bases and at J to 2 bases, leaving 6 bases not matched to a gene. Per the original methods: Estimates of nucleated cell counts were drawn from the amplification of reference gene primers. Some clones are missing from TCRdb's copy, which holds only in-frame ones; the method was immunoSEQ multiplex PCR. The DNA was the basis for D and trimming; V, J and clone size are from that table. The table lists approximately 150,000 clones, approximately 88% of them singletons. The sequenced material came from peripheral blood. V usage is TRBV9 and J usage is TRBJ2-3; the match to TRBD2 covers 15 bases. This receptor was obtained from a woman in her forties or fifties with acute or convalescent COVID-19. CDR3 sequence reads: CASSVSGLAGGHTDTQYF. The CDR3 DNA reads TGTGCCAGCAGCGTCTCGGGACTAGCGGGAGGTCACACAGATACGCAGTATTTT.